These 22 T cell receptor beta chains were all obtained from the same sample, sequenced in a study of OX40 agonist ivuxolimab in advanced cancers. Assay used: immunoSEQ multiplex PCR; TCRdb lists only in-frame clones, some missing. The sample lists about 61,000 clones, under 85% seen once, with roughly 3.2% in the top ten. Sequencing used CD4+ or CD8+ T cells sorted from blood, obtained in a trial of the OX40 agonist ivuxolimab. These receptor sequences come from an adult with an advanced solid tumor such as melanoma, head and neck, liver or kidney cancer.

The V gene is TRBV5-1, the J gene TRBJ1-4; D unclear. The V end lost 4 bases, the J end lost 8 bases, and 15 bases lay between the germline ends. Germline V CDR1 and CDR2: SGHRS, YFSETQ. The CDR3 runs to 14 residues. CDR3 residues: CASSTGRGYEKLFF. The CDR3 region has the DNA TGCGCCAGCAGCACGGGCCGGGGTTACGAAAAACTGTTTTTT.

This clone appeared a single time. This chain connects TRBV6-5 to TRBJ2-7; 8 bases are shared with TRBD1. CDR1 and CDR2 from the germline V gene are MNHEY and SVGAGI. The V segment lost 8 bases and the J segment 3 bases; nucleotides outside the gene matches: 9. This CDR3 is 14 amino acids long. CDR3: CASFPGQGGYEQYF. CDR3 coding DNA: TGTGCCAGCTTCCCAGGACAGGGCGGCTACGAGCAGTACTTC.

The rearrangement links TRBV7-2 to TRBJ2-1; 7 nucleotides align to TRBD2. The CDR3 has 14 amino acids. Germline V gene sequence: CDR1 SGHTA, CDR2 FQGNSA. Trimming cost V 4 bases and J 6 bases; bases outside gene matches: 6. CDR3 bases: TGTGCCAGCAGCTCCGAGCGGGGCCTCAATGAGCAGTTCTTC. This codes for CASSSERGLNEQFF.

This rearrangement joins TRBV28 to TRBJ1-1; no definite D call. Per germline, CDR1 MDHEN and CDR2 SYDVKM. This CDR3 spans 12 amino acids. V gave up 1 base and J gave up 1 base, with 1 base separating them. The CDR3 DNA reads TGTGCCAGCAGTTTATCGAACACTGAAGCTTTCTTT. Translation gives CASSLSNTEAFF.

The chain has TRBV6-6 and TRBJ2-4; the D gene is possibly TRBD2 (6 bases). The ends were cut back, 5 bases at V and 0 bases at J, with 8 bases in the middle. Germline loops: CDR1 MNHNY, CDR2 SVGAGI (reference sequence). The CDR3 loop spans 14 amino acids. DNA of the CDR3: TGTGCCAGCAGTCGCGGGGTAGCCAAAAACATTCAGTACTTC. It codes for CASSRGVAKNIQYF.

V is TRBV29-1 and J is TRBJ2-1; either TRBD1 or TRBD2 may fit D (5 bases each). CDR3 size: 15 residues. The germline V and J ends were trimmed by 7 bases and 3 bases, with 19 bases remaining between them. Germline V gene lookup returns CDR1 SQVTM and CDR2 ANQGSEA. The CDR3 DNA sequence: TGCAGCGGTCAAACCGGGACGGGAATCTACAATGAGCAGTTCTTC. Translated, it gives CSGQTGTGIYNEQFF.

This chain connects TRBV5-1 to TRBJ1-1; D possibly corresponds to TRBD1 (5 bases). V was trimmed by 4 bases and J by 4 bases, leaving 17 bases between them. The CDR3 extends over 15 amino acids. Germline assignment: CDR1 SGHRS and CDR2 YFSETQ. The CDR3 here is CASSPSGVQGTEAFF. The CDR3 coding sequence is TGCGCCAGCAGCCCATCGGGAGTCCAGGGCACTGAAGCTTTCTTT.

The chain couples TRBV6-5 to TRBJ2-7; the match to TRBD1 covers 9 bases. The J segment lost 0 bases and the V segment lost 0 bases, leaving 0 bases of the junction unmatched. In germline, CDR1 is MNHEY, CDR2 SVGAGI. This CDR3 spans 15 amino acids. The CDR3 spells CASSYSDRGSYEQYF. CDR3 DNA: TGTGCCAGCAGTTACTCGGACAGGGGCTCCTACGAGCAGTACTTC.

This sequence joins TRBV18 and TRBJ2-2; possibly TRBD2 for D (5 bases). V was pared by 3 bases and J by 6 bases, with 17 bases between. Per germline, CDR1 KGHSH and CDR2 LQKENI. The CDR3 has 16 amino acids. The CDR3, as DNA: TGTGCCAGCTCACCTAAGCTAGCCCCCGACGCCGGGGAGCTGTTTTTT. Its translation: CASSPKLAPDAGELFF.

This chain uses TRBV28 with TRBJ2-2; TRBD1 might be the D (6 bases). CDR1 and CDR2 (germline): MDHEN, SYDVKM. The length of the CDR3 is 15 residues. Trimming left V 3 bases short and J 4 bases short, with 12 bases between. The CDR3 region has the DNA TGTGCCAGCAGTTTTTTCCTAGGGGGCACCGGGGAGCTGTTTTTT. It encodes CASSFFLGGTGELFF.

The V call is TRBV5-1, the J call TRBJ2-1; maybe TRBD1 (6 bases). Per germline, CDR1 SGHRS and CDR2 YFSETQ. The CDR3 length is 16 residues. Trimming took 0 bases from V and 3 from J, leaving 13 bases between them. The CDR3 sequence is CASSLASRQVYNEQFF. CDR3 sequence (DNA): TGCGCCAGCAGCTTGGCCTCGCGACAGGTCTACAATGAGCAGTTCTTC. The entire variable domain, with the rest obtained from reference TRBV5-1 and TRBJ2-1, is as follows: KAGVTQTPRYLIKTRGQQVTLSCSPISGHRSVSWYQQTPGQGLQFLFEYFSETQRNKGNFPGRFSGRQFSNSRSEMNVSTLELGDSALYLCASSLASRQVYNEQFFGPGTRLTVL.

This chain links TRBV6-9 with TRBJ1-5, with D uncertain. The CDR3 has 16 residues. Germline V CDR1 and CDR2: MNHGY, SVAAGI. V shed 6 bases and J shed 4 bases, with 19 bases lying between them. CDR3 DNA: TGTGCCAGCAGCCACTCCTCCGAGGGTTGTAATCAGCCCCAGCATTTT. Amino acids: CASSHSSEGCNQPQHF.

This chain connects TRBV14 to TRBJ2-5; either TRBD1 or TRBD2 may supply D (5 bases each). From germline, CDR1 is SGHDN and CDR2 FVKESK. This CDR3 has 15 amino acids. The germline V and J ends were trimmed by 2 bases and 4 bases, with 14 bases remaining between them. Here the CDR3 DNA reads TGTGCCAGCAGCCAACAGGGAGTGCAGGGAGAGACCCAGTACTTC. This encodes CASSQQGVQGETQYF. Combining the CDR3 with reference TRBV14 and TRBJ2-5 gives the whole variable domain EAGVTQFPSHSVIEKGQTVTLRCDPISGHDNLYWYRRVMGKEIKFLLHFVKESKQDESGMPNNRFLAERTGGTYSTLKVQPAELEDSGVYFCASSQQGVQGETQYFGPGTRLLVL.

A remark on this clone: Distinct nucleotide sequences in the sample also encode this CDR3. This rearrangement joins TRBV2 to TRBJ2-7, with D unclear. Per the germline V gene, CDR1 is SNHLY and CDR2 is FYNNEI. CDR3 length: 14 amino acids. V lost 5 bases and J lost 0, with 11 bases in between. As DNA, the CDR3 is TGTGCCAGCAGTAGGACGGCGAGCTCCTACGAGCAGTACTTC. It codes for CASSRTASSYEQYF.

This chain links TRBV7-2 with TRBJ2-3, with 10 bases fitting TRBD1. Germline-derived CDR1 and CDR2 are SGHTA and FQGNSA. With 1 base clipped from V and 5 bases from J, the junction kept 0 bases outside the gene matches. CDR3 length: 14 amino acids. As DNA, the CDR3 is TGTGCCAGCAGCTTAGGGGACAGGGGAGATACGCAGTATTTT. Translating it yields CASSLGDRGDTQYF.

The chain has TRBV7-2 and TRBJ2-1; D is unresolved. V shed 2 bases and J shed 8 bases, with 10 bases lying between them. CDR3 length equals 13 residues. Germline V gives CDR1 SGHTA, CDR2 FQGNSA. CDR3 DNA sequence: TGTGCCAGCAGCTTAATTGAGAGCCATGAGCAGTTCTTC. Translation: CASSLIESHEQFF.

The V gene is TRBV6-1, the J gene TRBJ2-7, with 9 bases lining up with TRBD1. V was pared by 6 bases and J by 4 bases, with 7 bases of the junction left unmatched. The CDR3 is 14 amino acids. Germline V gene lookup returns CDR1 MNHNS and CDR2 SASEGT. CDR3 in amino acids: CASSPRGQGYEQYF. CDR3 sequence (DNA): TGTGCCAGCAGCCCCCGGGGACAGGGATACGAGCAGTACTTC.

The chain recombines TRBV5-1 with TRBJ2-3; TRBD1 or TRBD2 may be the D gene (7 bases each). V dropped 3 bases and J dropped 2 bases, with 16 bases sitting between them. Germline lookup yields CDR1 SGHRS and CDR2 YFSETQ. The CDR3 totals 16 residues. The DNA for the CDR3 is TGCGCCAGCAGCTCCCGACAGGGAGGGTACACAGATACGCAGTATTTT. Protein sequence: CASSSRQGGYTDTQYF. Complete variable domain (other parts from reference TRBV5-1 and TRBJ2-3): KAGVTQTPRYLIKTRGQQVTLSCSPISGHRSVSWYQQTPGQGLQFLFEYFSETQRNKGNFPGRFSGRQFSNSRSEMNVSTLELGDSALYLCASSSRQGGYTDTQYFGPGTRLTVL.

The chain recombines TRBV6-1 with TRBJ1-6; weak D call: TRBD1 (5 bases). Deletions cut 2 bases from V and 10 bases from J, with 15 bases between. Looked up from germline, CDR1 is MNHNS and CDR2 is SASEGT. The CDR3 totals 15 residues. This CDR3 is CASSELRDGASPLHF. The CDR3 coding sequence is TGTGCCAGCAGTGAACTCCGGGACGGGGCGTCACCCCTCCACTTT.

The CDR3 nucleotides read TGTGCCAGCAGATCCGACAGTCAAGAGACCCAGTACTTC. It is translated as CASRSDSQETQYF. The chain joins TRBV4-2 to TRBJ2-5; possible D gene TRBD1, 5 bases. Germline CDR1 and CDR2: LGHNA and YNFKEQ. V was trimmed by 6 bases and J by 2 bases, leaving 10 bases between them. The CDR3 is 13 amino acids.

The genes are TRBV7-3 and TRBJ2-1; 11 positions agree with TRBD1. The CDR3 is 15 residues long. The V gene end was trimmed by 5 bases and the J gene end by 6 bases; junction bases not matched to a gene: 6. Germline CDR1 is SGHTA and CDR2 is FQGTGA. CDR3 loop: CASSPTGTGGNEQFF. The CDR3 region has the DNA TGTGCCAGCAGCCCGACCGGGACAGGGGGCAATGAGCAGTTCTTC.

V and J are TRBV30 and TRBJ2-3, with 7 bases aligning to TRBD2. The junction had 10 bases not matched to a gene; V was cut back by 5 bases and J by 2 bases. Germline values: CDR1 GTSNPN, CDR2 SVGIG (reference sequence). This CDR3 spans 15 amino acids. CDR3 DNA: TGTGCCTGGTCCTCCCTAGCGGCCGTCACAGATACGCAGTATTTT. It encodes CAWSSLAAVTDTQYF.